This entry concerns a single T cell receptor (beta chain). Its antigen is undetermined. Primers for the PCR totalled 60 Vbeta and 13 Jbeta. Measured with immunoSEQ multiplex PCR; TCRdb has only the in-frame clones, and not every one. Its listing shows just over 200,000 clones. This specimen comes from a study of cytomegalovirus exposure and HLA in healthy donors. Study-level information: There were 70 million to 95 million unique TCRs (from HLA-typed donors) in an early data release. General observations from the study: The analysis excluded some indistinguishable V segments, including TRBV6-2 and TRBV6-3.

Per germline, CDR1 LNHDA and CDR2 SQIVND (reference sequence). Unmatched junction bases numbered 10, after V lost 6 bases and J lost 5 bases. The CDR3 covers 16 residues. This chain connects TRBV19 to TRBJ1-5; 10 nucleotides line up with TRBD1. This clonotype was obtained from a girl aged 2-15 years in good health and CMV-seropositive. Sequenced material: PBMCs. CDR3 region: CASREAGTGDDQPQHF. CDR3 nucleotide sequence: TGTGCCAGTAGGGAGGCCGGGACAGGGGACGATCAGCCCCAGCATTTT.